The 3 T cell receptor beta chains presented below share a single source sample, sequenced in a study of T cell responses to AZD1222 COVID-19 vaccine. Assay used: immunoSEQ multiplex PCR; TCRdb lists only in-frame clones, some missing. The table shows some 170,000 clones, with roughly nine tenths occurring only once. The source was peripheral blood, collected on day 0 of AZD1222 vaccination. Source of these receptors: an adult in good health.

CDR3 amino acids: CASSPGTGAYEQYF. In nucleotides, the CDR3 is TGTGCCAGCTCACCAGGAACAGGGGCTTACGAGCAGTACTTC. This chain links TRBV18 with TRBJ2-7; TRBD1 agrees at 7 bases. J gave up 4 bases and V 2 bases, and 5 bases lay outside the gene matches. The CDR3 loop spans 14 amino acids. Germline CDR1 KGHSH, CDR2 LQKENI.

This chain links TRBV5-1 with TRBJ2-7; no clear D gene. V was clipped by 3 bases and J by 6 bases, with 10 bases between them. This CDR3 region has 12 residues. Germline V gene sequence: CDR1 SGHRS, CDR2 YFSETQ. The DNA of the CDR3 is TGCGCCAGCAGCTCCCTTCAAGGCGAGCAGTACTTC. Amino acids: CASSSLQGEQYF.

The V gene is TRBV10-2, the J gene TRBJ2-5; 12 nucleotides line up with TRBD2. CDR1 is WSHSY, CDR2 SAAADI, per germline. V gave up 6 bases and J gave up 4 bases; unmatched junction bases: 9. The CDR3 consists of 16 residues. The CDR3 DNA is TGCGCCAGCAGCCACGCCCAACTAGCGGGAGGAGAGACCCAGTACTTC. Its protein is CASSHAQLAGGETQYF.